This TCR beta chain was sequenced for a study of blood T cell repertoires in COVID-19. Across the study: The United States, Italy and Spain provided the acute and convalescent COVID-19 samples. From T cells, B-cell-depleted T cells, or PBMCs came the material, which was cDNA or gDNA.

In the source study's methods: How many nucleated cells were present was estimated from reference gene primer amplification. Profiling relied on immunoSEQ multiplex PCR, and the TCRdb table lists in-frame clones only, not all of them. V, J and clone size are taken as reported in that table, and D and trimming were inferred from the DNA itself. This sample has approximately 85,000 clones, with around 91% found just once. Germline CDR1 reads LNHDA; CDR2 reads SQIVND (reference sequence). The CDR3 has 16 amino acids. Trimming left V 2 bases short and J 1 base short, with 14 bases between. The rearrangement links TRBV19 to TRBJ2-5, with D possibly matching TRBD2 (6 bases). The sequence came from a woman older than 75 with active or convalescent COVID-19. The sample comprised peripheral blood. CDR3 DNA: TGTGCCAGTAGTATATTCTGGACGGAGGGCCAAGAGACCCAGTACTTC. This encodes CASSIFWTEGQETQYF.